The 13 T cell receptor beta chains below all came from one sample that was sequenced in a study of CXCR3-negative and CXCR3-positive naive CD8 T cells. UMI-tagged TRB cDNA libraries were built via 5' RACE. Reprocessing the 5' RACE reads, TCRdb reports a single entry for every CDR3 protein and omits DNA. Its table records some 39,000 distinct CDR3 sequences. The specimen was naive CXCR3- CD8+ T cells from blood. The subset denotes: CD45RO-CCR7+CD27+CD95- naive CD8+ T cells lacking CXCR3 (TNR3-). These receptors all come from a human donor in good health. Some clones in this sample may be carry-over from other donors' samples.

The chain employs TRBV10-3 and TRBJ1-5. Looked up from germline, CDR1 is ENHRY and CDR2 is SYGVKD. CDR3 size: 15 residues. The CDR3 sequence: CAISGGGGVGHPQHF.

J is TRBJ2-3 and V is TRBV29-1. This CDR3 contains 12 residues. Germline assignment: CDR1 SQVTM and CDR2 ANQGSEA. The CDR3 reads CSVDFDRDTQYF.

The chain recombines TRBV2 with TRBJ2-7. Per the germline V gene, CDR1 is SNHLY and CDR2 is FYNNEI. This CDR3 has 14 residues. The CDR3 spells CASSELERTYEQYF.

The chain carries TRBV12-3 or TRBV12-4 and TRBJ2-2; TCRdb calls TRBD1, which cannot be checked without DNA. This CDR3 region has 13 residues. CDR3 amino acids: CASTGGETGELFF.

Here the CDR3 reads CASSAGQTDYNEQFF. This chain connects TRBV4-3 to TRBJ2-1; TCRdb's assignment of TRBD1 cannot be checked, as there is no DNA. There are 15 residues in the CDR3. CDR1 LGHNA and CDR2 YSLEER come from the germline V gene.

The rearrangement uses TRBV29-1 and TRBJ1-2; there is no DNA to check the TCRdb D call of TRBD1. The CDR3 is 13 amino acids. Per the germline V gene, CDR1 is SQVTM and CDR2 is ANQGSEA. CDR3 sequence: CSVEVEQGDGYTF.

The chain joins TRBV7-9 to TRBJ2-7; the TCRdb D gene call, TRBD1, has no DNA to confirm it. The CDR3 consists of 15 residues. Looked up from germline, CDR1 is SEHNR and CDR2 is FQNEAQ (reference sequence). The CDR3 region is CASSLGQGTTYEQYF.

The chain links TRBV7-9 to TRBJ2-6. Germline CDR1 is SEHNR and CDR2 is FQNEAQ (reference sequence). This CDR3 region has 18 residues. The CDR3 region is CASSPRGPPGPGANVLTF.

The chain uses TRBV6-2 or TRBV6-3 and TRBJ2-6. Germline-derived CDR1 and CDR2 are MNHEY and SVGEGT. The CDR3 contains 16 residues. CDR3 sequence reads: CASRRPSVSGANVLTF.

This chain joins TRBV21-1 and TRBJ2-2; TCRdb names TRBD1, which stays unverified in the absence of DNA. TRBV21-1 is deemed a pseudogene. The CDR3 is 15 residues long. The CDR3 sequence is CASSQGQVNTGELFF.

The chain's CDR3 is CASSPSGTVAKNIQYF. This chain connects TRBV7-9 to TRBJ2-4; TCRdb returns TRBD1, unconfirmable since there is no DNA. This CDR3 spans 16 amino acids. Per the germline V gene, CDR1 is SEHNR and CDR2 is FQNEAQ (reference sequence).

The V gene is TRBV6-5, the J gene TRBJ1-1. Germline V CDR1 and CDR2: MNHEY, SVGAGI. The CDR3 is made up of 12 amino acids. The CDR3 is CASTPGGPEAFF.

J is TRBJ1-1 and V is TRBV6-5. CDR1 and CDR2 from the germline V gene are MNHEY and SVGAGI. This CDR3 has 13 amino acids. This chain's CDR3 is CASSLALGTEAFF.